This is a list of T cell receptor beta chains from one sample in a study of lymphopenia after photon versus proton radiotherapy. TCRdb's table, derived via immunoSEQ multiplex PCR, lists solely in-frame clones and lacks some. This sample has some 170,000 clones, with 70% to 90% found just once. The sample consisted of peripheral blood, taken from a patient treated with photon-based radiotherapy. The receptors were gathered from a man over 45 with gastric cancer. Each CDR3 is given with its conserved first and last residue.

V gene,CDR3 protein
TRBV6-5,CASRDDRGNGYTF
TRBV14,CASSQERHRGLTNTGELFF
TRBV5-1,CASSRRQGTYEQYF
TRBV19,CASSRGQSTGELFF
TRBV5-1,CASSLVLGNEKLFF
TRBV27,CASSPRTSDDEQYF
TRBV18,CASSPRTSSYEQYF
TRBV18,CASSPLGQEQETQYF
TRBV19,CASSFTGLSSYNEQFF
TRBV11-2,CASSHTSGAIGEQFF
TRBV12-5,CASGYRGVGQVPNQPQHF
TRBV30,CAWSVDRARSGANVLTF
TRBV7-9,CASSLATLSTDTQYF
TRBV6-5,CASSYSRLAGGEQYF
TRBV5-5,CASSLLAAYEQYF
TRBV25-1,CASSEELLAFHTEAFF
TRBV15,CATSGGNEQFF
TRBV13,CASSYRRLWEEQYF
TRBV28,CASSFGLAGAGGRSEQYF
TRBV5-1,CASSLGRGQDEKLFF
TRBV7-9,CASSLFQGNTIYF
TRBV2,CASSEPSGGSSYEQYF
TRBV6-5,CASRGLNSNQPQHF
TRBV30,CAWSVGVNEKLFF
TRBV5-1,CASSLVGQASGYTF
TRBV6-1,CASSAPEGGVYEQYF
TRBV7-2,CASSFTRGKETQYF
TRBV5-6,CASSHPDGNTEAFF
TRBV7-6,CASSTRDRGGEETQYF
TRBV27,CASSFRGSSYNEQFF
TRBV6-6,CASSPGDTYGYTF
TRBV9,CASSVLGEWELFF
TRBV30,CAWSADGNQPQHF
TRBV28,CASSTLQGASSPGYTF
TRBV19,CASSATGLAGRFSYEQYF
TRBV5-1,CASSSHPETGVEQYF
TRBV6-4,CASSDRGEQYF
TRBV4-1,CASSQVRGQHNEQFF
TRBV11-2,CASSLVTGTGQFYGYTF
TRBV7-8,CASSLDAGGQGTQYF
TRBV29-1,CSVEPGASYNEQFF
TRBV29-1,CSVEDRSSSGELFF
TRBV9,CASSVAYGNTIYF
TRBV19,CASKRTGVKNIQYF
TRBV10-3,CAISEEGGGNNYGYTF
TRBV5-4,CASSPGGSTNEKLFF
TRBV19,CASSKQGAPDYGYTF
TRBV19,CASSPEDRVSVNTEAFF
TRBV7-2,CASSGRGASEQYF
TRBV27,CASSLFRLRDSEKLFF
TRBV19,CASSTDRKASYEQYF
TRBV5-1,CASSPSGSNYEQYF
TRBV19,CASSIEGLAGPRQFF
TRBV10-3,CAISSDSSRETQYF
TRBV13,CASSLRGGTDTQYF